A single sample is the source of the 14 T cell receptor beta chains below, sequenced in a study of blood T cell repertoires in COVID-19. Assay: immunoSEQ multiplex PCR; the TCRdb copy retains only in-frame clones and omits some. The table has roughly 300,000 clones, more than 70% seen once. The sample consisted of peripheral blood. These receptors all come from a woman in her forties or fifties who had recovered from COVID-19.

The J gene is TRBJ1-1, the V gene TRBV28; D gene ambiguous. Trimming cost V 3 bases and J 3 bases, with 5 bases left between them. CDR1 and CDR2 from the germline V gene are MDHEN and SYDVKM. This CDR3 region has 12 residues. The DNA of the CDR3 is TGTGCCAGCAGTTTCCCAGACACTGAAGCTTTCTTT. Protein sequence: CASSFPDTEAFF.

This chain links TRBV23-1 with TRBJ1-1, with D possibly being TRBD1 (6 bases). TRBV23-1 is an ORF for which the function is uncertain. The V end was cut by 10 bases, the J end by 6 bases, with 12 bases between. This CDR3 comprises 11 residues. The CDR3 sequence: CANPGEAEAFF. The CDR3 DNA is TGCGCCAATCCAGGGGAAGCTGAAGCTTTCTTT.

This clone was detected only once. This chain connects TRBV19 to TRBJ2-3, with 7 bases lining up with TRBD2. V gave up 2 bases and J gave up 1 base; unmatched junction bases: 12. The germline V gene encodes CDR1 LNHDA and CDR2 SQIVND (reference sequence). This CDR3 spans 18 amino acids. The CDR3 DNA follows: TGTGCCAGTAGTATATTGACGGGGGGATTACCCGGCACAGATACGCAGTATTTT. This encodes CASSILTGGLPGTDTQYF.

The DNA of the CDR3 is TGTGCCAGCAGCGGACAGGGGAAAGAAAAACTGTTTTTT. Its translation is CASSGQGKEKLFF. The chain is built from TRBV7-2 and TRBJ1-4, with 9 bases identical to TRBD1. The germline V gene encodes CDR1 SGHTA and CDR2 FQGNSA. This CDR3 comprises 13 residues. The V segment lost 5 bases and the J segment 8 bases; nucleotides outside the gene matches: 3.

This clone was recorded once. V is TRBV11-2 and J is TRBJ2-1; D is uncertain. Trimming left V 3 bases short and J 9 bases short, with 9 bases between. Per germline, CDR1 SGHAT and CDR2 FQNNGV. The length of the CDR3 is 12 residues. CDR3 coding DNA: TGTGCCAGCAGCTTTTTAACTGCTGAGCAGTTCTTC. This codes for CASSFLTAEQFF.

The rearrangement links TRBV7-9 to TRBJ2-3, with a tentative D call TRBD2 (5 bases). Per germline, CDR1 SEHNR and CDR2 FQNEAQ (reference sequence). CDR3 length equals 16 residues. Trimming took 6 bases from V and 5 from J, leaving 21 bases between them. The CDR3 here is CASRWTRVTPGDTQYF. Written as DNA, the CDR3 is TGTGCCAGCAGATGGACGCGGGTGACTCCAGGAGATACGCAGTATTTT.

This chain connects TRBV6-5 to TRBJ1-1, with 7 bases fitting TRBD1. CDR1 is MNHEY and CDR2 is SVGAGI in the germline V gene. This CDR3 spans 15 amino acids. J was trimmed by 2 bases and V by 5 bases; bases with no gene match: 8. The chain's CDR3 is CASSRGQGVNTEAFF. CDR3 nucleotides: TGTGCCAGCAGTCGGGGGCAGGGGGTAAACACTGAAGCTTTCTTT.

The chain has TRBV21-1 and TRBJ1-3. TRBV21-1 is annotated as a pseudogene. There are 12 residues in the CDR3. In nucleotides, the CDR3 is TGTGCCAGCAGCAAAGTAGGAAACACCATATATTTT. Encoded protein: CASSKVGNTIYF.

This clone has a handful of counts. This chain connects TRBV3-1 (or the pseudogene TRBV3-2) to TRBJ1-5, with a tentative D call TRBD1 (6 bases). The CDR3 runs 14 residues. The germline gives CDR1 LGHDT, CDR2 YNNKEL (reference sequence). The V gene lost 1 base and the J gene lost 9 bases, with 13 bases spanning the gap. The CDR3 spells CASSQAQGRGPQHF. The CDR3 bases are TGTGCCAGCAGCCAAGCCCAGGGCAGGGGGCCCCAGCATTTT.

This clone has a handful of counts. This sequence joins TRBV29-1 and TRBJ1-2; 9 bases line up with TRBD1. The CDR3 is 11 amino acids. Trimming removed 4 bases from V and 8 bases from J; junction bases left unmatched: 2. Germline V gene lookup returns CDR1 SQVTM and CDR2 ANQGSEA. The CDR3 nucleotides are TGCAGCGTTGGGACAGGGGTCGGCTACACCTTC. This encodes CSVGTGVGYTF. The full variable domain, completed using reference TRBV29-1 and TRBJ1-2, is SAVISQKPSRDICQRGTSLTIQCQVDSQVTMMFWYRQQPGQSLTLIATANQGSEATYESGFVIDKFPISRPNLTFSTLTVSNMSPEDSSIYLCSVGTGVGYTFGSGTRLTVV.

For the CDR3, the DNA is TGTGCCAGCAGTTACAGTAAGACAGGGATTACCGGGGAGCTGTTTTTT. Its protein product is CASSYSKTGITGELFF. The gene calls are TRBV6-2 or TRBV6-3 and TRBJ2-2; TRBD1 aligns across 7 bases. The trim removed 2 bases at V and 5 bases at J, leaving 8 bases unmatched. Germline V CDR1 and CDR2: MNHEY, SVGEGT. This CDR3 is built from 16 residues.

The chain couples TRBV11-3 to TRBJ1-1; D uncertain. The CDR3 has 13 residues. Trimming removed 5 bases from V and 1 base from J, with 8 bases in between. CDR1 and CDR2 (germline): SGHNT, YENEEA. In nucleotides, the CDR3 is TGTGCCAGCAGCCGTACAACGAACACTGAAGCTTTCTTT. This gives the protein CASSRTTNTEAFF.

CDR3 amino acids: CASSREMTSGSGDTQYF. For the CDR3, the DNA is TGTGCCAGCAGCCGAGAGATGACTAGCGGGAGCGGAGATACGCAGTATTTT. V gene TRBV7-8 combines with J gene TRBJ2-3; 12 bases align to TRBD2. V lost 5 bases, J lost 5 bases, and 11 bases stayed unmatched. Germline V CDR1 and CDR2: SGHVS, FQNEAQ. This CDR3 region has 17 residues.

This chain uses TRBV28 with TRBJ1-2; 8 bases line up with TRBD1. This CDR3 is 15 amino acids long. The trim removed 6 bases at V and 4 bases at J, leaving 10 bases unmatched. The germline CDR1 and CDR2 sequences are MDHEN and SYDVKM. The CDR3 is CASRPTRGQGYGYTF. The CDR3, as DNA: TGTGCCAGCAGACCTACCAGGGGGCAGGGCTATGGCTACACCTTC.